Listed here are 5 T cell receptor beta chains from one sample, sequenced in a study of vaccination and CD4 T cells after COVID-19. Treatment reported: roughly 10-day PBMC culture with coronavirus spike peptide pools or control peptides (ViraFEST assay). Their specific antigens are unknown. Oncomine TCR Beta short-read sequencing was applied to DNA from cultured CD4+ T cells. TCRdb itself ran the PCR reads through MiXCR, one entry per CDR3 protein. The data hold fewer than 15,000 distinct CDR3 sequences, with more than 50% observed a single time. The sequences come from cultured CD4+ T cells from blood, collected after SARS-CoV-2 vaccination. The origin of the receptors is a human donor with COVID-19.

This sequence joins TRBV20-1 and TRBJ2-3; D perhaps matches TRBD2 (5 bases). CDR1 is DFQATT, CDR2 SNEGSKA, per germline (reference sequence). V lost 2 bases and J lost 1, with 19 bases in between. This CDR3 is 17 amino acids long. In DNA form, the CDR3 reads TGCAGTGCTAGAAATCGATCCTGGACTTCCCGCACAGATACGCAGTATTTT. Protein product: CSARNRSWTSRTDTQYF.

The chain recombines TRBV20-1 with TRBJ2-5; TRBD2 aligns across 9 bases. The trim removed 4 bases at V and 2 bases at J, leaving 8 bases unmatched. Germline assignment: CDR1 DFQATT and CDR2 SNEGSKA (reference sequence). This CDR3 contains 15 residues. The CDR3 DNA is TGCAGTGCTACCCAGCTAGCGGGGCGTCAAGAGACCCAGTACTTC. Protein sequence: CSATQLAGRQETQYF.

This clonotype came up once. V usage is TRBV27 and J usage is TRBJ2-2; no reliable D call. The V end was cut by 6 bases, the J end by 5 bases, with 16 bases between. The V gene's germline CDR1 is MNHEY and CDR2 SMNVEV (reference sequence). This CDR3 has 15 amino acids. CDR3 in amino acids: CASSLNERSTGELFF. DNA of the CDR3: TGTGCCAGCAGCCTAAATGAGAGGAGTACCGGGGAGCTGTTTTTT.

This chain connects TRBV7-3 to TRBJ2-5, with D perhaps TRBD1 (6 bases). Per germline, CDR1 SGHTA and CDR2 FQGTGA. The V end lost 5 bases, the J end lost 3 bases, and 10 bases lay between the germline ends. This CDR3 has 13 amino acids. CDR3 region: CASSAGTKETQYF. CDR3 coding DNA: TGTGCCAGCAGCGCCGGGACAAAAGAGACCCAGTACTTC.

This chain connects TRBV2 to TRBJ1-3; D gene ambiguous. The germline V gene has CDR1 SNHLY and CDR2 FYNNEI. Trimming took off 3 bases at V and 2 bases at J, with 5 bases between the two ends. The CDR3 is 13 amino acids. The CDR3 DNA reads TGTGCCAGCAGTGACCTACCTGGAAACACCATATATTTT. It encodes CASSDLPGNTIYF.